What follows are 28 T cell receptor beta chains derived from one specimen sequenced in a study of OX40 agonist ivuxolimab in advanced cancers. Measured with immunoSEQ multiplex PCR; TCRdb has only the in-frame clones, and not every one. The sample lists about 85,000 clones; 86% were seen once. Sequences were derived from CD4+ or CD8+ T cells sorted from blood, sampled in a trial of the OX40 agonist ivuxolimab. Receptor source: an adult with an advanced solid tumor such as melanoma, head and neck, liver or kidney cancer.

This chain's CDR3 is CASTATRNTGELFF. CDR3 coding DNA: TGTGCCAGTACGGCTACCCGGAACACCGGGGAGCTGTTTTTT. The chain links TRBV7-3 to TRBJ2-2, with D uncertain. Germline V gene lookup returns CDR1 SGHTA and CDR2 FQGTGA. This CDR3 has 14 amino acids. V lost 9 bases and J lost 1, with 12 bases in between. The full variable domain, its missing parts supplied by reference TRBV7-3 and TRBJ2-2, is GAGVSQTPSNKVTEKGKYVELRCDPISGHTALYWYRQSLGQGPEFLIYFQGTGAADDSGLPNDRFFAVRPEGSVSTLKIQRTERGDSAVYLCASTATRNTGELFFGEGSRLTVL.

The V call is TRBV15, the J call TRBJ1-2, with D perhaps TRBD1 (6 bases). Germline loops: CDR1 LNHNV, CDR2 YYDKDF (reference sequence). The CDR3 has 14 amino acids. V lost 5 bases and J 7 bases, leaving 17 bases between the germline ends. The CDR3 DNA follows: TGTGCCACCAGCCCCCCTAGGGGGTATGGTGGCTACACCTTC. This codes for CATSPPRGYGGYTF.

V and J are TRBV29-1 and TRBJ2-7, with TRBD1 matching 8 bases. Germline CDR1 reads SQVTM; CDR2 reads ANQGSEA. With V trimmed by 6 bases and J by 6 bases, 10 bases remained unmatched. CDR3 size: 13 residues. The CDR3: CSVKTTGAGEQYF. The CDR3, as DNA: TGCAGCGTGAAAACGACAGGGGCGGGCGAGCAGTACTTC.

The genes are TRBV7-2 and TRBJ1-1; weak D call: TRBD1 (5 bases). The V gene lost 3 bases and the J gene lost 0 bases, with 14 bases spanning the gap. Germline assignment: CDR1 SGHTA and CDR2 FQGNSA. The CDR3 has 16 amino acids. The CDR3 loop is CASSLVGGTVNTEAFF. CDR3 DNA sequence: TGTGCCAGCAGCTTGGTTGGAGGGACGGTGAACACTGAAGCTTTCTTT.

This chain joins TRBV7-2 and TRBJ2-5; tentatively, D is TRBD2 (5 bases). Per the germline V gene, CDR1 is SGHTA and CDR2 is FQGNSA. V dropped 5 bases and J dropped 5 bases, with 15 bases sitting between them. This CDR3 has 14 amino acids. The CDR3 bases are TGTGCCAGCAGCCCGAGCGGTATCTTGGAGACCCAGTACTTC. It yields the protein CASSPSGILETQYF.

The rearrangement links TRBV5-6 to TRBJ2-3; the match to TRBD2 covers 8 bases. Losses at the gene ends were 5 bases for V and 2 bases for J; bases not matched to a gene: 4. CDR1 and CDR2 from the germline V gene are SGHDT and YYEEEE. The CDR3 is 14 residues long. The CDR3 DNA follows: TGTGCCAGCAGTTCGGGGGGGTACACAGATACGCAGTATTTT. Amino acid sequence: CASSSGGYTDTQYF.

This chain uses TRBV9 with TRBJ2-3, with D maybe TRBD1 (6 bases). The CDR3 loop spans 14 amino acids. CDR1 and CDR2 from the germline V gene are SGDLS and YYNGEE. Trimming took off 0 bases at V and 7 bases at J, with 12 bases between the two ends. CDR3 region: CASSVGRGRHTQYF. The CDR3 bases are TGTGCCAGCAGCGTAGGAAGGGGGAGACATACGCAGTATTTT.

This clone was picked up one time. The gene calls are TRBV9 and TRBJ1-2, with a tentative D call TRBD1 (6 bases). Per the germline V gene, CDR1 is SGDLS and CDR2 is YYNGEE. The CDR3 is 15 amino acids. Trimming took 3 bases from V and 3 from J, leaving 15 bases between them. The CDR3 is CASSASFAGDYGYTF. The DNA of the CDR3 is TGTGCCAGCAGCGCATCGTTTGCAGGGGACTATGGCTACACCTTC. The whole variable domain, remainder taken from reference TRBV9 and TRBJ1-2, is DSGVTQTPKHLITATGQRVTLRCSPRSGDLSVYWYQQSLDQGLQFLIQYYNGEERAKGNILERFSAQQFPDLHSELNLSSLELGDSALYFCASSASFAGDYGYTFGSGTRLTVV.

The CDR3 loop reads CASSLPPGQGPSGNTIYF. The CDR3 DNA follows: TGTGCCAGCAGCTTACCTCCGGGACAGGGACCCTCTGGAAACACCATATATTTT. The V gene is TRBV7-6, the J gene TRBJ1-3; TRBD1 matches at 9 bases. Looked up from germline, CDR1 is SGHVS and CDR2 is FNYEAQ. V was pared by 2 bases and J by 0 bases, with 8 bases of the junction left unmatched. This CDR3 has 18 amino acids.

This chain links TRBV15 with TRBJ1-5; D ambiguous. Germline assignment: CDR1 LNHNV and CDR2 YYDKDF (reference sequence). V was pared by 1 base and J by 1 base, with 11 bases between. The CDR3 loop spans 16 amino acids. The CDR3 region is CATSRARQRSNQPQHF. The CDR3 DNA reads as TGTGCCACCAGCAGAGCTCGGCAGCGGAGCAATCAGCCCCAGCATTTT.

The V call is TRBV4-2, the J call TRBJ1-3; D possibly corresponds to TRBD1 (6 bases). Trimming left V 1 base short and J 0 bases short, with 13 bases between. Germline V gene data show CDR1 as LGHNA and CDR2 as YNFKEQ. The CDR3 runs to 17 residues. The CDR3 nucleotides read TGTGCCAGCAGCCAAGGTGATGGGGGCAGCTCTGGAAACACCATATATTTT. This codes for CASSQGDGGSSGNTIYF.

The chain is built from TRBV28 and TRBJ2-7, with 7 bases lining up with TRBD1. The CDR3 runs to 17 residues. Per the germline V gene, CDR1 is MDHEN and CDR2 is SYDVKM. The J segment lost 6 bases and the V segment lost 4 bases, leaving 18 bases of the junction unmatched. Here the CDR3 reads CASSYKTGGTADIEQYF. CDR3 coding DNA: TGTGCCAGCAGTTACAAAACCGGTGGGACAGCCGACATCGAGCAGTACTTC. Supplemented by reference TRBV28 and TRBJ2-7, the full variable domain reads DVKVTQSSRYLVKRTGEKVFLECVQDMDHENMFWYRQDPGLGLRLIYFSYDVKMKEKGDIPEGYSVSREKKERFSLILESASTNQTSMYLCASSYKTGGTADIEQYFGPGTRLTVT.

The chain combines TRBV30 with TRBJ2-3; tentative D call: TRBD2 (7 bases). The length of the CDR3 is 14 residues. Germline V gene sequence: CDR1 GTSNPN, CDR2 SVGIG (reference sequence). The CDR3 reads CAQGGGARADTQYF. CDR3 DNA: TGTGCACAGGGAGGGGGGGCGAGGGCAGATACGCAGTATTTT. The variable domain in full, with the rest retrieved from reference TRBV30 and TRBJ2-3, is SQTIHQWPATLVQPVGSPLSLECTVEGTSNPNLYWYRQAAGRGLQLLFYSVGIGQISSEVPQNLSASRPQDRQFILSSKKLLLSDSGFYLCAQGGGARADTQYFGPGTRLTVL.

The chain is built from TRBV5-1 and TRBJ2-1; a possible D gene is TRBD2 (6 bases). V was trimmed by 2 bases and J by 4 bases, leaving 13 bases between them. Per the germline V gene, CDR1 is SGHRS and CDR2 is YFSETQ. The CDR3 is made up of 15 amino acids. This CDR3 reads CASSLDGGVYNEQFF. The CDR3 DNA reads TGCGCCAGCAGCTTAGACGGGGGAGTGTACAATGAGCAGTTCTTC. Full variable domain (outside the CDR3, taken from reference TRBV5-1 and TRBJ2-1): KAGVTQTPRYLIKTRGQQVTLSCSPISGHRSVSWYQQTPGQGLQFLFEYFSETQRNKGNFPGRFSGRQFSNSRSEMNVSTLELGDSALYLCASSLDGGVYNEQFFGPGTRLTVL.

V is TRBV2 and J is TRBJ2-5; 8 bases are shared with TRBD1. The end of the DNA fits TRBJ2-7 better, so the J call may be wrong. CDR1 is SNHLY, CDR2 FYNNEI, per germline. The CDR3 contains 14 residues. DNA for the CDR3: TGTGCCAGCAGACAACAGGGGGGTAACGACGAGCAGTACTTC. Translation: CASRQQGGNDEQYF.

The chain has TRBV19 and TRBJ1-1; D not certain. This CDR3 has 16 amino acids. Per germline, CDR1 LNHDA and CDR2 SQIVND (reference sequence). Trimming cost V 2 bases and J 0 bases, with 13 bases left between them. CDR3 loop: CASSIYREPLNTEAFF. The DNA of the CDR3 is TGTGCCAGTAGTATATACCGGGAGCCCTTGAACACTGAAGCTTTCTTT.

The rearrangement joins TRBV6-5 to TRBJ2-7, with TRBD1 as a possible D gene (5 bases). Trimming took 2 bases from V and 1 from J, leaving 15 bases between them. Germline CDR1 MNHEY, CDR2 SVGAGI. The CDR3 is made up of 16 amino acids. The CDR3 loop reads CASSYNLRKGSYEQYF. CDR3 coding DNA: TGTGCCAGCAGTTACAACCTCCGTAAGGGGTCCTACGAGCAGTACTTC.

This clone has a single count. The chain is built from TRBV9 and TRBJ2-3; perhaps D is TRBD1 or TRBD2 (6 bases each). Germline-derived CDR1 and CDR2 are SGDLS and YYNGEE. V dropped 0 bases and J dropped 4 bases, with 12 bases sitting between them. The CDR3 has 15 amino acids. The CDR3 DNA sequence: TGTGCCAGCAGCGTAGATGGGGGGCGTGCAGATACGCAGTATTTT. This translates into CASSVDGGRADTQYF.

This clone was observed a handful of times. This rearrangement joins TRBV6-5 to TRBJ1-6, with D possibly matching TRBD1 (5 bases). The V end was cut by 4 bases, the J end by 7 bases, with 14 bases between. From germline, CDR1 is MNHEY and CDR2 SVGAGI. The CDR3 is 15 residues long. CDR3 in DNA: TGTGCCAGCAGTTCGACCGGGACCGTCAATTCACCCCTCCACTTT. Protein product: CASSSTGTVNSPLHF.

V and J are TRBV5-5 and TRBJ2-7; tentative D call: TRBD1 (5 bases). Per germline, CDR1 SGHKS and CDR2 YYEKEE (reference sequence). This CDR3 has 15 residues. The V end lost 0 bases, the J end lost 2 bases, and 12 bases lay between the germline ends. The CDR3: CASSLEGASTYEQYF. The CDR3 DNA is TGTGCCAGCAGCTTGGAAGGGGCCAGCACCTACGAGCAGTACTTC.

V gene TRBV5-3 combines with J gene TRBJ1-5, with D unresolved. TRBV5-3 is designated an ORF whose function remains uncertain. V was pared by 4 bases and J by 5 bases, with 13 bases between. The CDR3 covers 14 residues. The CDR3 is CARSRPGGDQPQHF. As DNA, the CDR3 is TGTGCCAGAAGCCGTCCGGGTGGAGATCAGCCCCAGCATTTT.

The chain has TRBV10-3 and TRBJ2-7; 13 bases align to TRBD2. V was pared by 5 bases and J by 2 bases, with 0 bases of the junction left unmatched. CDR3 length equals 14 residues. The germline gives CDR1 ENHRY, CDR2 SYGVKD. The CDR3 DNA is TGTGCCATCAGTACTAGCGGGGGGGCCTACGAGCAGTACTTC. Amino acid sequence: CAISTSGGAYEQYF.

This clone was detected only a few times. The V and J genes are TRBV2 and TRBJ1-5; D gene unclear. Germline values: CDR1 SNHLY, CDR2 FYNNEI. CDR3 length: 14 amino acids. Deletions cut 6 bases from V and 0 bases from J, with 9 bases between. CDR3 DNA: TGTGCCAGCAGGGTCCAGTTTAGCAATCAGCCCCAGCATTTT. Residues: CASRVQFSNQPQHF.

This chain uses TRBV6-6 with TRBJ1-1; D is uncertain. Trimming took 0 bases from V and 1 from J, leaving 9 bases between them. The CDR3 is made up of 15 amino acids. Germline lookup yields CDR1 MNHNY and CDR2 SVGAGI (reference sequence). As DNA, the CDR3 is TGTGCCAGCAGTTACTCAGGCTCACAGAACACTGAAGCTTTCTTT. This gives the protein CASSYSGSQNTEAFF.

The CDR3 protein is CASSPPGQVGSPLHF. In DNA form, the CDR3 reads TGTGCCAGCAGTCCTCCTGGACAGGTTGGGTCACCCCTCCACTTT. This sequence joins TRBV28 and TRBJ1-6; 7 nucleotides agree with TRBD1. V lost 5 bases and J lost 10; bases outside the gene matches: 11. Germline CDR1 is MDHEN and CDR2 is SYDVKM. There are 15 residues in the CDR3.

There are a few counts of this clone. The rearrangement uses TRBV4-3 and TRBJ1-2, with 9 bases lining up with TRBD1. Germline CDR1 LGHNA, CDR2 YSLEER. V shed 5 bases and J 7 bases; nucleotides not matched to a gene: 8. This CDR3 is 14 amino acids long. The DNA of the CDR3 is TGCGCCAGCAGCTACGACAGGGGGTCAGGTGGCTACACCTTC. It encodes CASSYDRGSGGYTF.

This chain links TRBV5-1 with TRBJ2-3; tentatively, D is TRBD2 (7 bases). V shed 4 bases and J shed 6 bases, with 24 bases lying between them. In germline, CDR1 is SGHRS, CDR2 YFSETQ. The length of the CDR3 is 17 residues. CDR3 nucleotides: TGCGCCAGCAGCCTTCACGGCGGGGGCAGGGCGATGGATACGCAGTATTTT. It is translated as CASSLHGGGRAMDTQYF. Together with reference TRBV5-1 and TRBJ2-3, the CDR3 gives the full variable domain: KAGVTQTPRYLIKTRGQQVTLSCSPISGHRSVSWYQQTPGQGLQFLFEYFSETQRNKGNFPGRFSGRQFSNSRSEMNVSTLELGDSALYLCASSLHGGGRAMDTQYFGPGTRLTVL.

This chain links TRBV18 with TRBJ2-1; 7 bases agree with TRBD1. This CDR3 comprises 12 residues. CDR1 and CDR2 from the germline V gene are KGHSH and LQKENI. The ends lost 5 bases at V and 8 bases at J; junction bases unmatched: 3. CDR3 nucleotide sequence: TGTGCCAGCTCATTCGGACAGGATGAGCAGTTCTTC. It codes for CASSFGQDEQFF.